The source of this T cell receptor beta chain is a study of T cell responses to AZD1222 COVID-19 vaccine. The germline gives CDR1 KGHSH, CDR2 LQKENI. Trimming took off 7 bases at V and 1 base at J, with 10 bases between the two ends. The CDR3 has 13 amino acids. Overall study results and limits: Unmutated variant regions are reportedly targeted by nearly half of spike-specific TCRs. Donors in the cohort were predominantly white British and more often female, and clonal diversity was possibly underestimated. Baseline seropositivity characterized only a handful of AZD1222 recipients.

Assay used: immunoSEQ multiplex PCR; TCRdb lists only in-frame clones, some missing. The sample yields just over 80,000 clones, 85% to 90% seen once. Turning to this clone: The antigen is undetermined.

The input for sequencing was peripheral blood, taken on day 0 of AZD1222 vaccination. The source is an adult in good health. The gene calls are TRBV18 and TRBJ1-1; D remains ambiguous. CDR3 protein: CASFGLKNTEAFF. Written as DNA, the CDR3 is TGTGCCAGCTTTGGACTTAAGAACACTGAAGCTTTCTTT.